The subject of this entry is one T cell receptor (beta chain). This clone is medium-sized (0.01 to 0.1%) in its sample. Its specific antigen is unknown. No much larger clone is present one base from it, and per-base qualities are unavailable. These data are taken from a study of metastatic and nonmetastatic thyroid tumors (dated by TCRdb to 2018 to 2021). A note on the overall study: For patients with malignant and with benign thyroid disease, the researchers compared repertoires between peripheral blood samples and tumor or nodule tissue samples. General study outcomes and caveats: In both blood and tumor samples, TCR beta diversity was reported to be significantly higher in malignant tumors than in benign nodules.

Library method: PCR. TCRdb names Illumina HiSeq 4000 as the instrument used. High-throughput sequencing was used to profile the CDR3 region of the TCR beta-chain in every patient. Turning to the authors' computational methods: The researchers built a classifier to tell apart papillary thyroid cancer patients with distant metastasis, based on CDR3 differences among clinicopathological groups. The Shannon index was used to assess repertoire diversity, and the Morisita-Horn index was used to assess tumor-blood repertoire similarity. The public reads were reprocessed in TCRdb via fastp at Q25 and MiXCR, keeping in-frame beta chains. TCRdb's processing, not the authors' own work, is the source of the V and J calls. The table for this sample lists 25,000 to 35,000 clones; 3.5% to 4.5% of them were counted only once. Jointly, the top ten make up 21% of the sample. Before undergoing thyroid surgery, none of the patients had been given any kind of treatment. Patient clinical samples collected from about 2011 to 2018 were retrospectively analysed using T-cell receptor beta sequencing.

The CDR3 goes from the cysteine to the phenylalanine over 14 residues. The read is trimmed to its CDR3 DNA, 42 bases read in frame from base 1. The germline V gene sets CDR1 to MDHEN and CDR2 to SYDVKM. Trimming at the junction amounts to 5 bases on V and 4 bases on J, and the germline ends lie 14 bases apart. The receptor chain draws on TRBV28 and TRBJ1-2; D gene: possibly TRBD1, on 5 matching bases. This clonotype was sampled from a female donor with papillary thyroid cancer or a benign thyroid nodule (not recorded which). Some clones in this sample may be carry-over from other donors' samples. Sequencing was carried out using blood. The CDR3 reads CASSPPSGAYGYTF. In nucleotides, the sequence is TGTGCCAGCAGTCCCCCCTCCGGGGCCTATGGCTACACCTTC.